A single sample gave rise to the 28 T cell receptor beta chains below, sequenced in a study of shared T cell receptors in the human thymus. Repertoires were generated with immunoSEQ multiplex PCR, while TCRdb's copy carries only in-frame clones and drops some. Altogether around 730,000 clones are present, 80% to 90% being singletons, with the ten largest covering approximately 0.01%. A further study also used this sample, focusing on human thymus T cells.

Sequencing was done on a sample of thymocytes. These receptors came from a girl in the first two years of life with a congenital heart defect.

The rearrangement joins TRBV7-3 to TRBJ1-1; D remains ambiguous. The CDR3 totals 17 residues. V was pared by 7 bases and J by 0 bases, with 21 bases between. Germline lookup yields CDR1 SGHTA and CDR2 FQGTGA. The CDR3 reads CASTPKPGRMMNTEAFF. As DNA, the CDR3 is TGTGCCAGCACCCCCAAGCCCGGCAGGATGATGAACACTGAAGCTTTCTTT.

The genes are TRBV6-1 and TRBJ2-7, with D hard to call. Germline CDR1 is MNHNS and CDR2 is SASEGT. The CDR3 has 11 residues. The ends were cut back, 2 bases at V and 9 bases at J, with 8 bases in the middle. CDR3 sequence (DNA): TGTGCCAGCAGTGAAATGGCAGGGCAGTACTTC. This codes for CASSEMAGQYF.

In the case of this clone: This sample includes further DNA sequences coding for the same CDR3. For the CDR3, the DNA is TGTGCCAGCTCACCACCCGACAGGGGGGACACTGAAGCTTTCTTT. It translates to CASSPPDRGDTEAFF. The chain couples TRBV18 to TRBJ1-1, with 9 positions matching TRBD1. This CDR3 has 15 amino acids. Germline V gene lookup returns CDR1 KGHSH and CDR2 LQKENI. The ends lost 0 bases at V and 3 bases at J; junction bases unmatched: 2.

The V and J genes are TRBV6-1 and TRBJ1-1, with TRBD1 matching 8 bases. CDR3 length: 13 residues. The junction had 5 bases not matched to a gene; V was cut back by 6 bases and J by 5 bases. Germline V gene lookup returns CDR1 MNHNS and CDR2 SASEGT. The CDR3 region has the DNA TGTGCCAGCAGATCACAGGGGGGGACTGAAGCTTTCTTT. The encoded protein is CASRSQGGTEAFF.

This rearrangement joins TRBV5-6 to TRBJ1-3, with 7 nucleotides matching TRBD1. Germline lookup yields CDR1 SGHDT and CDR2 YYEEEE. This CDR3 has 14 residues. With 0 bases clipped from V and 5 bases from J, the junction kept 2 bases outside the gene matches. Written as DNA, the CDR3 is TGTGCCAGCAGCTTGGAACAGGGGAGAAACACCATATATTTT. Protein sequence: CASSLEQGRNTIYF.

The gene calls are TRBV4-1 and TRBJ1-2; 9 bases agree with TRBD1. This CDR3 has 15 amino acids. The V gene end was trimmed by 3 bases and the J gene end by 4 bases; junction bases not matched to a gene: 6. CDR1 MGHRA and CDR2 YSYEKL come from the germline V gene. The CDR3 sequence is CASSQVQGASYGYTF. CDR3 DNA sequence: TGCGCCAGCAGCCAGGTACAGGGGGCGTCCTATGGCTACACCTTC.

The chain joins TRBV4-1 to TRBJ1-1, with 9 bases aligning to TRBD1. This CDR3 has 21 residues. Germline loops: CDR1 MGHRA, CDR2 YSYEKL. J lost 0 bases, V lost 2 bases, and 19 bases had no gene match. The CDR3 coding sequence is TGCGCCAGCAGCCAAAAAAGGGAAGTGGGACAGGGTGAGGTCATGAACACTGAAGCTTTCTTT. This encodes CASSQKREVGQGEVMNTEAFF.

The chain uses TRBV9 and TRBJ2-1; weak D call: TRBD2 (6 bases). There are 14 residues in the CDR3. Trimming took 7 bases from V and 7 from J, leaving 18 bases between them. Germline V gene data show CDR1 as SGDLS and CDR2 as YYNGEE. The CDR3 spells CASGKERAFNEQFF. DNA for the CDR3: TGTGCCAGCGGAAAGGAGCGGGCTTTTAATGAGCAGTTCTTC.

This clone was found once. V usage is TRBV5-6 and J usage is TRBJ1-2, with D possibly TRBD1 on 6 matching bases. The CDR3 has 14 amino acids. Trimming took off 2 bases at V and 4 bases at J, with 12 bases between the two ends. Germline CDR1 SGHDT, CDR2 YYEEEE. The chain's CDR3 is CASSLGGGTYGYTF. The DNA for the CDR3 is TGTGCCAGCAGCTTAGGGGGAGGGACCTATGGCTACACCTTC.

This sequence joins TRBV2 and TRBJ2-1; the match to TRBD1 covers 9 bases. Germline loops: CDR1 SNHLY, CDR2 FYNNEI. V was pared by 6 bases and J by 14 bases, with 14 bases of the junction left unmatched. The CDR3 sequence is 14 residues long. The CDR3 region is CASRLEDRGQGKFF. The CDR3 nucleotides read TGTGCCAGCAGACTAGAGGATCGGGGACAGGGAAAGTTCTTC.

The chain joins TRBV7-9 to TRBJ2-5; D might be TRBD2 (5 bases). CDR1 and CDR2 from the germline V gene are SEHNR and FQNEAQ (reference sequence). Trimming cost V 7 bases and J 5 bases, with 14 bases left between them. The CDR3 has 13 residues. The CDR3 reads CASTPARRETQYF. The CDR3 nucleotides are TGTGCCAGCACTCCCGCGAGGAGGGAGACCCAGTACTTC.

The CDR3 protein is CASSPTGTGYRQPQHF. The CDR3 DNA reads as TGTGCCAGCAGTCCAACCGGGACAGGGTATCGGCAGCCCCAGCATTTT. V is TRBV28 and J is TRBJ1-5, with 9 bases lining up with TRBD1. With 5 bases clipped from V and 7 bases from J, the junction kept 12 bases outside the gene matches. Germline V CDR1 and CDR2: MDHEN, SYDVKM. This CDR3 is built from 16 residues.

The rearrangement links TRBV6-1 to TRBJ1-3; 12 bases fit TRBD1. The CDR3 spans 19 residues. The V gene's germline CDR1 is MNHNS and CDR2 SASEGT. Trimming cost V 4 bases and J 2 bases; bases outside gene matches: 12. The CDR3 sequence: CASSANRDRGLQAGNTIYF. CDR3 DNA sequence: TGTGCCAGCAGTGCAAACCGGGACAGGGGGCTCCAAGCTGGAAACACCATATATTTT.

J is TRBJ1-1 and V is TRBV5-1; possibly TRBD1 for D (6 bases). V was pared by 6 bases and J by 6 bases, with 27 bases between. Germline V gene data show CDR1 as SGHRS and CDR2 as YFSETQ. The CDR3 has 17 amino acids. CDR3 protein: CASTLRGGRGADAEAFF. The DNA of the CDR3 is TGCGCCAGCACTCTCCGGGGGGGGCGCGGTGCAGACGCTGAAGCTTTCTTT.

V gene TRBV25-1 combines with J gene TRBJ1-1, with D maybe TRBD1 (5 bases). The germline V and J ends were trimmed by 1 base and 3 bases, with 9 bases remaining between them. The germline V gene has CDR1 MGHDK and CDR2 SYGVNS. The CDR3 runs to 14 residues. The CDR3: CASSESGSDTEAFF. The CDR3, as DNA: TGTGCCAGCAGTGAATCAGGGTCCGACACTGAAGCTTTCTTT.

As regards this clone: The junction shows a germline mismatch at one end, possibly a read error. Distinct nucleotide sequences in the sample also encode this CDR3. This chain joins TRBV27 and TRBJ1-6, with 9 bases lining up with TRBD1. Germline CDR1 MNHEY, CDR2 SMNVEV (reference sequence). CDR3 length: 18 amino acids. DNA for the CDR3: TGTGCCAGCAGAACCGGGACAGGGTTTATCTCCTATAATTCCCCCCTCCACTTT. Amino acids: CASRTGTGFISYNSPLHF.

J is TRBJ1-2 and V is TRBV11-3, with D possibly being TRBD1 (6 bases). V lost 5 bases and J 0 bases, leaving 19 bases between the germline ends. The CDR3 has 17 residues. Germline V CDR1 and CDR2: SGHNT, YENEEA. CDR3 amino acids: CASSPAGGRGTNYGYTF. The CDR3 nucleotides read TGTGCCAGCAGCCCCGCGGGGGGGCGGGGGACTAACTATGGCTACACCTTC.

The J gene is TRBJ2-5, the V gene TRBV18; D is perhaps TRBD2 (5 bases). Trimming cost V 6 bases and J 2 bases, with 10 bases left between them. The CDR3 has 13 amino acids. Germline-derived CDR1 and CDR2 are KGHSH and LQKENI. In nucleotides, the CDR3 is TGTGCCAGCTCTCCGGGGTATCAAGAGACCCAGTACTTC. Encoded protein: CASSPGYQETQYF.

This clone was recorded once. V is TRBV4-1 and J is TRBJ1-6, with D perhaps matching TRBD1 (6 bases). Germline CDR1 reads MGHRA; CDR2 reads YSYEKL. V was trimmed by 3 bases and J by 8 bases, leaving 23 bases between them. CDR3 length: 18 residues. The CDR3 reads CASSHWTPWGRLDSPLHF. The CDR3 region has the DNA TGCGCCAGCAGCCATTGGACCCCCTGGGGGCGGTTAGATTCACCCCTCCACTTT.

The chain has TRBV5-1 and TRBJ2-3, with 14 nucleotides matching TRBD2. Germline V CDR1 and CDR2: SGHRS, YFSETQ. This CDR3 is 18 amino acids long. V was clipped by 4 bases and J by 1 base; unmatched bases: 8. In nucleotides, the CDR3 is TGCGCCAGCAGCCTAAGGACTAGCGGGGGGTTCCGCACAGATACGCAGTATTTT. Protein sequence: CASSLRTSGGFRTDTQYF.

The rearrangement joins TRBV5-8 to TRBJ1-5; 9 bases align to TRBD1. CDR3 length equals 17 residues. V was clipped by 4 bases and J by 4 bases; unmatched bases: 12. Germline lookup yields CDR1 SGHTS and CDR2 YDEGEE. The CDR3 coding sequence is TGTGCCAGCAGCCCCAGGACAGGGGAAAGCGTAAATCAGCCCCAGCATTTT. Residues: CASSPRTGESVNQPQHF.

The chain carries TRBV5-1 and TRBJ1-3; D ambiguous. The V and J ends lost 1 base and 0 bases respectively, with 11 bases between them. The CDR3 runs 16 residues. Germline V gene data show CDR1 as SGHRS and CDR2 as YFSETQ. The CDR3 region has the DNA TGCGCCAGCAGCTTGCTTCCAGGATCCTCTGGAAACACCATATATTTT. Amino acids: CASSLLPGSSGNTIYF.

CDR3 DNA sequence: TGTGCCAGCAGTGAGGACAGGGAGAACACTGAAGCTTTCTTT. Its protein is CASSEDRENTEAFF. V is TRBV2 and J is TRBJ1-1; 8 nucleotides match TRBD1. The ends lost 3 bases at V and 1 base at J; junction bases unmatched: 1. The CDR3 extends over 14 amino acids. Germline values: CDR1 SNHLY, CDR2 FYNNEI.

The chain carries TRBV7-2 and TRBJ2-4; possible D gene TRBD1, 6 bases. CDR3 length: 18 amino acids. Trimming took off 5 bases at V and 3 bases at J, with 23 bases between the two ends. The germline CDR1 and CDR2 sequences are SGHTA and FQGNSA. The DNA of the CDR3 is TGTGCCAGCAGCCTCCATAACGGGGACAAAAGAGGCAAAAACATTCAGTACTTC. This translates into CASSLHNGDKRGKNIQYF.

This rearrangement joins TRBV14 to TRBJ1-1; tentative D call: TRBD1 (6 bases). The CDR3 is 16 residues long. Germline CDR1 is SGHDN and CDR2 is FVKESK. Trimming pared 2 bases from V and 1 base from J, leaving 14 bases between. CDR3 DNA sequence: TGTGCCAGCAGCCAACATTACAGGGATAGGAACACTGAAGCTTTCTTT. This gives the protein CASSQHYRDRNTEAFF.

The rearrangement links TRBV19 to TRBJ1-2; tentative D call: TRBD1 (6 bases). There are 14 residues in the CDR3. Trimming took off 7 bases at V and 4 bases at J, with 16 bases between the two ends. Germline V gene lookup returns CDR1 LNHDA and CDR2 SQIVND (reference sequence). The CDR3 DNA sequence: TGTGCCAGTACCCCTAGCGGGACACTCTATGGCTACACCTTC. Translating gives CASTPSGTLYGYTF.

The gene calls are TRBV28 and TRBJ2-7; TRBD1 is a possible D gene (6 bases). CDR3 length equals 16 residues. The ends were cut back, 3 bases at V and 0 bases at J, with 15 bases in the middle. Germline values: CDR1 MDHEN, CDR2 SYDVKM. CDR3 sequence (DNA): TGTGCCAGCAGTTTGGACAGCTTATTTAGCTCCTACGAGCAGTACTTC. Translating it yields CASSLDSLFSSYEQYF.

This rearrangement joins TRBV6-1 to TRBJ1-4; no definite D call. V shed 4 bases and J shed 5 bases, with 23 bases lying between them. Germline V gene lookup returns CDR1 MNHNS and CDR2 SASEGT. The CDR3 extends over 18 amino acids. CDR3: CASSGRLIGRRSNEKLFF. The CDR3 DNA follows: TGTGCCAGCAGTGGGAGGTTGATAGGCAGGCGATCAAATGAAAAACTGTTTTTT.